A selection of T cell receptor beta chains follows, all from one sample in a study of beta chain features in type 1 diabetes. Data came from immunoSEQ multiplex PCR; TCRdb stores just in-frame clones and leaves some out. The table has about 350,000 clones, about 18% seen once. The sequenced material came from naive CD4+ T cells from blood. These receptors were collected from a woman aged 18-35 years in good health. The CDR3 runs from the conserved cysteine through the conserved F or W. A D gene is named only where the DNA matches it firmly. Some rows mark clone size as missing; the rest say once, few, many or name a class of expanded clone.

j_gene,d_gene,v_gene,abundance,CDR3aa,CDR3nt
TRBJ2-3,TRBD1,TRBV10-3,NA,CAISARDRGTDTQYF,TGTGCCATCAGTGCCCGGGACAGGGGCACAGATACGCAGTATTTT
TRBJ2-6,TRBD1,TRBV4-1,few,CASSTEQGAGVLTF,TGCGCCAGCAGCACTGAACAGGGGGCCGGGGTCCTGACTTTC
TRBJ1-4,NA,TRBV4-1,few,CASSRFPGQTATNEKLFF,TGCGCCAGCAGCCGATTTCCCGGACAGACAGCCACTAATGAAAAACTGTTTTTT
TRBJ2-7,NA,TRBV29-1,few,CSVLSGVSYEQYF,TGCAGCGTTCTGTCAGGGGTCTCCTACGAGCAGTACTTC
TRBJ2-5,TRBD2,TRBV7-2,few,CASSSGTSIVETQYF,TGTGCCAGCAGCTCCGGGACTAGCATTGTAGAGACCCAGTACTTC
TRBJ2-3,NA,TRBV7-2,NA,CASSLELTVDTQYF,TGTGCCAGCAGCTTGGAGTTGACGGTCGATACGCAGTATTTT
TRBJ1-4,TRBD1,TRBV5-4,NA,CASSLFGTGGEKLFF,TGTGCCAGCAGCTTGTTCGGGACAGGGGGTGAAAAACTGTTTTTT
TRBJ2-3,NA,TRBV7-2,NA,CASSSLSDTQYF,TGTGCCAGCAGCTCCCTCTCAGATACGCAGTATTTT
TRBJ1-6,NA,TRBV2,few,CASSESGTPNNSPLHF,TGTGCCAGCAGTGAAAGTGGGACACCCAATAATTCACCCCTCCACTTT
TRBJ1-5,NA,TRBV30,NA,CAWSVGATSNQPQHF,TGTGCCTGGAGTGTTGGGGCGACTAGCAATCAGCCCCAGCATTTT
TRBJ1-2,TRBD1,TRBV2,once,CASRAGQGDGYTF,TGTGCCAGCAGGGCCGGCCAGGGGGATGGCTACACCTTC
TRBJ2-7,NA,TRBV5-8,few,CASSPPNRVEEQYF,TGTGCCAGCAGCCCCCCGAACAGGGTAGAAGAGCAGTACTTC
TRBJ2-5,NA,TRBV5-4,NA,CASSLREGGETQYF,TGTGCCAGCAGCTTGAGGGAGGGGGGAGAGACCCAGTACTTC
TRBJ2-3,NA,TRBV4-1,few,CASSQAFGTDTQYF,TGCGCCAGCAGCCAAGCTTTCGGGACAGATACGCAGTATTTT
TRBJ1-2,NA,TRBV18,few,CASSPQGVNYGYTF,TGTGCCAGCTCACCACAAGGGGTAAACTATGGCTACACCTTC